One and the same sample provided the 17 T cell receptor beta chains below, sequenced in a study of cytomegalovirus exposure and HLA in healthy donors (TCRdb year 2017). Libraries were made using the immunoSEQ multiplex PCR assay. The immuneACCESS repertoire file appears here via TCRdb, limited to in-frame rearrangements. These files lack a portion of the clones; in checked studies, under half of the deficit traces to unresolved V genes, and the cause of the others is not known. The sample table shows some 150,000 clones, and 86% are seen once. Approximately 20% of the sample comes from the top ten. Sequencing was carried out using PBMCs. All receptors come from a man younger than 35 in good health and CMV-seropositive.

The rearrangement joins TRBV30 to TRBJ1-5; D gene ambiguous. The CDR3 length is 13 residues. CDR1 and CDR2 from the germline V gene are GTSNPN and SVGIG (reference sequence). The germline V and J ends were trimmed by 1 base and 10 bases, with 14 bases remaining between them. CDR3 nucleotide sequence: TGTGCCTGGAGTGAGCGGGTAGCTGGACCCCAGCATTTT. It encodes CAWSERVAGPQHF.

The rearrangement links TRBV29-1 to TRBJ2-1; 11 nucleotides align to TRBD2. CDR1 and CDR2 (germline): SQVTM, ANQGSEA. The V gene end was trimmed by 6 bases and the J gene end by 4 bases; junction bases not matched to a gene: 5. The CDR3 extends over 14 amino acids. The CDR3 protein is CSVELAGAYNEQFF. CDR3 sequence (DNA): TGCAGCGTAGAACTAGCGGGAGCATACAATGAGCAGTTCTTC.

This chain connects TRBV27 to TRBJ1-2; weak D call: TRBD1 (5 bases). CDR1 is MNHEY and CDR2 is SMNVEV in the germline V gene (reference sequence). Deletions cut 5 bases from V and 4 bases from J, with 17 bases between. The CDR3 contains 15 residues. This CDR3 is CASSPRQKLGYGYTF. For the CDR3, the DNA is TGTGCCAGCAGTCCCAGACAGAAGTTGGGCTATGGCTACACCTTC.

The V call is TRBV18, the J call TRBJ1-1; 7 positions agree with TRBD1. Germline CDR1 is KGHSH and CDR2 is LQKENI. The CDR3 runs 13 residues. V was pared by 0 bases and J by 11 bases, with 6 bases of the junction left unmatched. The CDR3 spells CASSPPDRFRAFF. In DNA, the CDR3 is TGTGCCAGCTCACCACCGGACAGGTTCCGGGCTTTCTTT.

The DNA of the CDR3 is TGTGCCAGCAGCGCTATCGCAGATACGCAGTATTTT. Protein product: CASSAIADTQYF. The V gene is TRBV9, the J gene TRBJ2-3, with D unclear. Per germline, CDR1 SGDLS and CDR2 YYNGEE. The CDR3 spans 12 residues. V lost 3 bases, J lost 4 bases, and 6 bases lay in between. Supplemented by reference TRBV9 and TRBJ2-3, the full variable domain reads DSGVTQTPKHLITATGQRVTLRCSPRSGDLSVYWYQQSLDQGLQFLIQYYNGEERAKGNILERFSAQQFPDLHSELNLSSLELGDSALYFCASSAIADTQYFGPGTRLTVL.

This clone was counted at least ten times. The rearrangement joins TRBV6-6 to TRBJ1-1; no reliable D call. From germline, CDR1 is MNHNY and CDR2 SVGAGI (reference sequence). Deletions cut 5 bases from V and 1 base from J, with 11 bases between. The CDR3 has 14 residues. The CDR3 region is CASSGGRANTEAFF. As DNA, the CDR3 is TGTGCCAGCAGTGGAGGTAGGGCGAACACTGAAGCTTTCTTT.

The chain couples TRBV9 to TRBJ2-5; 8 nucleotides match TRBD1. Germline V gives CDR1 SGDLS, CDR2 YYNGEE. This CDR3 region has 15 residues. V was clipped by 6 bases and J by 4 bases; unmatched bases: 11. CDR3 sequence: CASKRGQGQGETQYF. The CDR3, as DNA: TGTGCCAGCAAGCGAGGACAGGGACAAGGAGAGACCCAGTACTTC.

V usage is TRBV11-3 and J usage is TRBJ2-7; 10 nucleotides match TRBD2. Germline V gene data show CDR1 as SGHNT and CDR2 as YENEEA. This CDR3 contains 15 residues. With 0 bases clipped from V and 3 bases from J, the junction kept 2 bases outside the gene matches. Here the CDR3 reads CASSLDSSGSYEQYF. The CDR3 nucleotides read TGTGCCAGCAGCTTAGACTCTAGCGGGAGCTACGAGCAGTACTTC.

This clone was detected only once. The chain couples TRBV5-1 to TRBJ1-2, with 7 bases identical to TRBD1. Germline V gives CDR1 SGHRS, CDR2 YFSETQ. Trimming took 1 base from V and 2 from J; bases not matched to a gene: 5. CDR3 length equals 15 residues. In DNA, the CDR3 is TGCGCCAGCAGCTTGACAGGGGCCGTAAACTATGGCTACACCTTC. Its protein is CASSLTGAVNYGYTF.

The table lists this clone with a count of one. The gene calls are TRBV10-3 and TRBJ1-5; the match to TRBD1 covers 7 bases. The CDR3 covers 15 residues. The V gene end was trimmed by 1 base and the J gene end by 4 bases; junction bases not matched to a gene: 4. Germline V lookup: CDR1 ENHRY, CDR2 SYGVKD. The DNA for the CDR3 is TGTGCCATCAGTGAGTATGGGGGACAGAATCAGCCCCAGCATTTT. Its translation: CAISEYGGQNQPQHF.

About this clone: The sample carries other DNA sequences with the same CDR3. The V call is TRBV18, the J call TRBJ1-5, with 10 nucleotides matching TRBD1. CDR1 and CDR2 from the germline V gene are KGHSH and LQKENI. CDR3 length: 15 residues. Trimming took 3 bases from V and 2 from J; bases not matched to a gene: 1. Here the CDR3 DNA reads TGTGCCAGCTCACCCGGGACAGGGGGCAATCAGCCCCAGCATTTT. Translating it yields CASSPGTGGNQPQHF.

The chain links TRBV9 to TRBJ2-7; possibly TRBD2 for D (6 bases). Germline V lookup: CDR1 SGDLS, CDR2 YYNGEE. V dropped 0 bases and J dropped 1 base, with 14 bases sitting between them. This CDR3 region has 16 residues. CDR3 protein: CASSVGIGGISYEQYF. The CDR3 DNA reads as TGTGCCAGCAGCGTAGGAATAGGAGGGATTTCCTACGAGCAGTACTTC.

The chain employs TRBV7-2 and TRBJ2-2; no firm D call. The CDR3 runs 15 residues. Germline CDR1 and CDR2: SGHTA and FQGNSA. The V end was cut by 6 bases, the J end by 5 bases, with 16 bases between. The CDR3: CASRRKDLRTGELFF. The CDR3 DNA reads TGTGCCAGCAGGCGGAAAGATTTGCGTACCGGGGAGCTGTTTTTT.

CDR3 coding DNA: TGTGCCAGCAGCGCGCCTCAGACAGGGTATCACTATGGCTACACCTTC. Protein product: CASSAPQTGYHYGYTF. The chain is built from TRBV9 and TRBJ1-2; 7 nucleotides match TRBD1. The CDR3 runs 16 residues. With 3 bases clipped from V and 3 bases from J, the junction kept 11 bases outside the gene matches. Germline values: CDR1 SGDLS, CDR2 YYNGEE.

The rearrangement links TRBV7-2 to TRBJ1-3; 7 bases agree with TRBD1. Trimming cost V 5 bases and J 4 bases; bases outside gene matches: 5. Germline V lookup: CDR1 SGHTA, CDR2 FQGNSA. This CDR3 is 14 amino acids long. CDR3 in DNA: TGTGCCAGCAGCCCCCAACAGGGGGGAAACACCATATATTTT. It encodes CASSPQQGGNTIYF.

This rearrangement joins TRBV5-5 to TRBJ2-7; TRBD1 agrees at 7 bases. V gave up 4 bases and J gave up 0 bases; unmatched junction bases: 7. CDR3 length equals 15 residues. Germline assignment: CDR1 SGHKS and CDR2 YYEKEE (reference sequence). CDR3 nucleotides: TGTGCCAGCAGCCACGGGACAGCGAACTCCTACGAGCAGTACTTC. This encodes CASSHGTANSYEQYF. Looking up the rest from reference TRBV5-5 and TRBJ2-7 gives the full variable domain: DAGVTQSPTHLIKTRGQQVTLRCSPISGHKSVSWYQQVLGQGPQFIFQYYEKEERGRGNFPDRFSARQFPNYSSELNVNALLLGDSALYLCASSHGTANSYEQYFGPGTRLTVT.

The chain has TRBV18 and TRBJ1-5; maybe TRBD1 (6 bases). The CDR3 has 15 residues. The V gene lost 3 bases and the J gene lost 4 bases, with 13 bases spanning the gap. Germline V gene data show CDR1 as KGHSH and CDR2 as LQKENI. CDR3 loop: CASSPKGVANQPQHF. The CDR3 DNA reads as TGTGCCAGCTCACCGAAGGGGGTAGCAAATCAGCCCCAGCATTTT.